A selection of T cell receptor beta chains follows, all from one sample in a study of spatial heterogeneity in lung cancer. MiXCR, run by TCRdb on the 5' RACE reads, gives a single entry per CDR3 protein. The sample contains tens of thousands of distinct CDR3 sequences, 5.2% of which appear only once. The source material was PBMCs, sampled at surgery. These receptor sequences come from a female donor with early-stage non-small cell lung cancer. The CDR3 runs from the conserved cysteine through the conserved F or W. The D gene is left open where the match is weak. The size field is filled for only some rows; it gives once, few, many or a size class.

cdr3_length j_call d_call v_call clone_size cdr3_aa cdr3_nt
15 TRBJ2-3 NA TRBV5-1 few CASSLDSTLTDTQYF TGCGCCAGCAGCTTGGACAGTACCCTCACAGATACGCAGTATTTT
13 TRBJ1-1 NA TRBV3-1 many CASSQVQGAEAFF TGTGCCAGCAGCCAAGTACAGGGAGCTGAAGCTTTCTTT
15 TRBJ2-5 NA TRBV5-4 many CASSLAGGMRETQYF TGTGCCAGCAGCTTGGCGGGGGGCATGCGGGAGACCCAGTACTTC
15 TRBJ1-2 NA TRBV5-1 many CASSLVLGADYGYTF TGCGCCAGCAGCTTGGTCTTGGGGGCGGACTATGGCTACACCTTC
18 TRBJ2-1 TRBD2 TRBV7-9 NA CASSLPRRLAGVYNEQFF TGTGCCAGCAGCCTACCTAGGCGACTAGCGGGGGTTTACAATGAGCAGTTCTTC
13 TRBJ1-5 NA TRBV20-1 many CSAPPGHNQPQHF TGCAGTGCTCCGCCGGGGCACAATCAGCCCCAGCATTTT
13 TRBJ2-3 NA TRBV20-1 NA CSARVRGRDTQYF TGCAGTGCTAGAGTTCGGGGGCGAGATACGCAGTATTTT
16 TRBJ2-1 TRBD1 TRBV5-4 few CASSEQGARWGNEQFF TGTGCCAGCAGCGAACAGGGGGCGCGTTGGGGCAATGAGCAGTTCTTC
18 TRBJ2-2 TRBD1 TRBV7-6 many CASSLAWRQGNRWGELFF TGTGCCAGCAGCTTAGCGTGGCGACAGGGAAATCGATGGGGGGAGCTGTTTTTT
14 TRBJ2-1 NA TRBV7-2 NA CASSNRLSYNEQFF TGTGCCAGCAGCAACCGGTTGTCTTACAATGAGCAGTTCTTC
15 TRBJ1-1 NA TRBV6-2/TRBV6-3 few CASSYTAGENTEAFF TGTGCCAGCAGTTACACGGCAGGTGAGAACACTGAAGCTTTCTTT
14 TRBJ2-7 NA TRBV2 NA CASNLEARGYEQYF TGTGCCAGCAATCTGGAGGCACGGGGGTACGAGCAGTACTTC
15 TRBJ2-6 NA TRBV11-3 many CASSLGGRPSNVLTF TGTGCCAGCAGCTTAGGGGGGAGGCCGAGCAACGTCCTGACTTTC
13 TRBJ1-2 TRBD1 TRBV29-1 few CSVGRDRNYGYTF TGCAGCGTGGGCAGGGACAGAAACTATGGCTACACCTTC
17 TRBJ1-1 NA TRBV4-1 many CASSQRGARSMNTEAFF TGCGCCAGCAGCCAACGGGGGGCCCGATCCATGAACACTGAAGCTTTCTTT
14 TRBJ2-2 NA TRBV19 many CASAKKGSSGELFF TGTGCCAGCGCCAAGAAGGGTAGTAGCGGGGAGCTGTTTTTT
13 TRBJ1-3 NA TRBV30 many CAWRSSSGNTIYF TGTGCCTGGAGGTCCTCCTCTGGAAACACCATATATTTT